This entry concerns a single T cell receptor beta chain. This clone occurred many times. The target of this receptor is not known. No base-level quality is on record; no much larger clone is a single base apart. The sample holds other DNA sequences that translate to the same CDR3. These data originate in a study of blood T cell repertoires in COVID-19 (dated by TCRdb to 2018 to 2021). Some background on the complete study: The collaborator samples originated in the United States, Italy and Spain and spanned the acute and convalescent phases of COVID-19. Where available, HLA class I and class II types were taken from metadata supplied by the sample provider and were not determined by assay-based typing. The material from the prospective study consisted of cDNA or gDNA derived from T cells, B-cell-depleted T cells, or PBMCs. Sample metadata almost always included a de-identified subject ID, COVID-19 status, age in years and sex. Deeply sampled blood TCRbeta repertoires from subjects exposed to, actively infected with, or recovered from COVID-19 were included in the dataset. The repertoires were made available in a free public database intended to serve as a resource for research on the immune response to SARS-CoV-2. The samples were drawn from the first 160 participants of the ongoing ImmuneRACE study and from over 950 subjects provided by 6 global collaborators.

The immunoSEQ Assay, a bias-controlled multiplex PCR, was used to amplify TCRbeta CDR3 regions from genomic DNA. The paper's data handling went like this. Nucleated cell counts per sample were estimated from amplification of reference gene primers within the assay. To quantify the absolute abundance of each unique TCRbeta CDR3 rearrangement, sequence reads were collapsed and filtered. For each sample, productive Simpson clonality was calculated by taking the square root of Simpson's diversity index across productive rearrangements. TCRdb provides this immuneACCESS table in a form limited to in-frame rearrangements. Some clones are lacking; in checked studies, under half of them reflect an unresolved V gene, and why the rest are absent is not known. Clone size and V and J calls were adopted from that table, with D and trimming inferred from the DNA. This sample comprises about 330,000 clones, about nine tenths of them detected only once. Just over 9.5% of the sample comes from the top ten.

The CDR3 holds 12 amino acids from the cysteine to the phenylalanine. This entry keeps only the CDR3 DNA: 36 bases, framed from base 1. Cut back by 1 base and 9 bases, the V and J ends lie 5 bases apart. From the germline V gene, CDR1 is SGHDT and CDR2 is YYEEEE. One collaborating source in Seattle enrolled patients while the patients were actively infected and followed the patients over time throughout the course of disease. Each collaborating institution followed its own protocols to collect whole blood in K2EDTA tubes. For TCRbeta analysis, collaborators shipped samples in one of three forms: frozen whole blood, isolated PBMCs, or DNA extracted from either of those sample types. Findings and caveats that apply to the study as a whole: Clinical and demographic metadata were provided uncurated, with the amount varying by source and participant.

What was sequenced was peripheral blood. This clonotype was obtained from a man aged 30 to 39 with COVID-19, enrolled during active disease. This chain joins TRBV5-6 to TRBJ1-6, with no confident D gene call. The CDR3 region has the sequence CASSLLSSPLHF. The sequence in DNA is TGTGCCAGCAGCTTGTTGAGTTCACCCCTCCACTTT.